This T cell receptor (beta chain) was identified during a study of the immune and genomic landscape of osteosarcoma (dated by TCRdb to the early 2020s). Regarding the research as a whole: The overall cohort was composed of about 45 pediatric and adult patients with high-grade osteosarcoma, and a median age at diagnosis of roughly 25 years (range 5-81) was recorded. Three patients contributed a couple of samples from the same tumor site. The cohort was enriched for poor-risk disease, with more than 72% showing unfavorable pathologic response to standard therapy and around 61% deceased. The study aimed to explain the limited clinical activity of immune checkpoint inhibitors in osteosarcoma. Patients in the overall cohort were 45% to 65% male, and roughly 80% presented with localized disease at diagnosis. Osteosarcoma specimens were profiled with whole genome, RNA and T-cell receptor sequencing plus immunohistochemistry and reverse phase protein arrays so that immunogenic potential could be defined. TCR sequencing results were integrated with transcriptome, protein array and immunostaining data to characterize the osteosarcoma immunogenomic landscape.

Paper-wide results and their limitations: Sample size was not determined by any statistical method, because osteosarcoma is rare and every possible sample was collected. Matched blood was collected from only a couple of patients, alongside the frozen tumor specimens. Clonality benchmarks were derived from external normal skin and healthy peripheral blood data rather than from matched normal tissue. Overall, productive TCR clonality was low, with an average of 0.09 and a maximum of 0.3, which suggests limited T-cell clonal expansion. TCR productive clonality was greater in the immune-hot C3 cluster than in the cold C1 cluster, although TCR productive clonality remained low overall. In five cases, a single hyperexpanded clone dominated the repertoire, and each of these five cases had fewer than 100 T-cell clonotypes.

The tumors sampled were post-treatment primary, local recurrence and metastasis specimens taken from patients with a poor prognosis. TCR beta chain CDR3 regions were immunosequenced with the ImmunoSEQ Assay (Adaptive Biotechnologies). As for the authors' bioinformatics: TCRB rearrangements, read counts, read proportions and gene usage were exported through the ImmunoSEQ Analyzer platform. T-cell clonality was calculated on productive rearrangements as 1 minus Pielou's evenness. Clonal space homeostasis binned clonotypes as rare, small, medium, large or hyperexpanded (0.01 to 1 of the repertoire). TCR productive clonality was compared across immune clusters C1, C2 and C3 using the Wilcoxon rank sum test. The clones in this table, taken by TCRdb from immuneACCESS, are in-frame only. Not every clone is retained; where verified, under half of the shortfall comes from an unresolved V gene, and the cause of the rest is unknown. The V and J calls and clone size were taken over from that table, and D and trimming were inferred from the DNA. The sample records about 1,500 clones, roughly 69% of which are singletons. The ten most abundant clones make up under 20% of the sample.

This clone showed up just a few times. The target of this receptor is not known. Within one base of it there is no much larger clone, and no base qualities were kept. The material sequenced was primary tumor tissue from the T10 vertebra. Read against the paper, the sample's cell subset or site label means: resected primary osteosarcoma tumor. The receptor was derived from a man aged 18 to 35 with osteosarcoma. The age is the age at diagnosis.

The DNA sequence is TGTGCCAGCTCCGATGGGACAGGGTTTTCACCCCTCCACTTT. It is translated as CASSDGTGFSPLHF. The rearrangement joined TRBV18 to TRBJ1-6; the junction holds 9 bases that match TRBD1. V ends up 6 bases short and J 9 bases short, with an unmatched junction base count of 6. The germline V gene encodes CDR1 KGHSH and CDR2 LQKENI. Including the terminal cysteine and phenylalanine, the CDR3 comprises 14 residues. The DNA shown is the 42-base CDR3, in frame from base 1.